This T cell receptor (beta chain) was sequenced in a study of shared clonotypes between healthy human individuals. V lost 6 bases to trimming and J lost 4 bases; unmatched junction nucleotides: 10. Germline values: CDR1 SNHLY, CDR2 FYNNEI. CDR3 length: 16 residues. The table came from immunoSEQ multiplex PCR; TCRdb's copy has only in-frame clones and leaves some out. Here the sample spans roughly 1 million clones, 75% to 85% being singletons. Study outcomes and limitations: Generation probabilities of non-shared clonotypes were lower (relative to those shared by all four donors).

In regard to this clone: Its antigen is as yet unknown.

The source material was memory CD4+ T cells from PBMCs. The subset is: CD45RA-negative fraction. The TCR was taken from a man aged 18 to 30 in good health. Some clones in this sample may be carry-over from other donors' samples. The chain has TRBV2 and TRBJ2-5; 11 nucleotides align to TRBD2. The CDR3 region has the DNA TGTGCCAGCAGCCTCAGACTAGCGGGACGGGGAGAGACCCAGTACTTC. This sequence encodes CASSLRLAGRGETQYF.